This T cell receptor beta chain was sequenced in a study of regulatory T cells in long-lasting Graves disease. The sample's time point: persistent/refractory GD, antithyroid drugs over 5 years with positive TRAb. PBMC-derived RNA was used for the TCR library. With iRepertoire HTBI primers and Arm-PCR of CDR3 regions, TCR beta libraries were built. TCRdb redid the calling of the multiplex PCR reads with MiXCR, one entry per CDR3 protein. The data contain hundreds of thousands of distinct CDR3 sequences, 20% to 25% of them singletons. Many counts were recorded for this clonotype. V lost 6 bases to trimming and J lost 2 bases, with 11 bases between them. The CDR3 length is 14 residues. Germline CDR1 is MNHNS and CDR2 is SASEGT.

The receptor's source is a female donor with Graves disease. Sequencing used peripheral blood mononuclear cells (PBMCs), obtained when the disease was refractory, from a patient treated with antithyroid drugs. V and J are TRBV6-1 and TRBJ1-5; TRBD1 is a possible D gene (5 bases). CDR3 protein: CASRFEGGNQPQHF. The CDR3 DNA sequence: TGTGCCAGCAGATTTGAAGGGGGCAATCAGCCCCAGCATTTT.